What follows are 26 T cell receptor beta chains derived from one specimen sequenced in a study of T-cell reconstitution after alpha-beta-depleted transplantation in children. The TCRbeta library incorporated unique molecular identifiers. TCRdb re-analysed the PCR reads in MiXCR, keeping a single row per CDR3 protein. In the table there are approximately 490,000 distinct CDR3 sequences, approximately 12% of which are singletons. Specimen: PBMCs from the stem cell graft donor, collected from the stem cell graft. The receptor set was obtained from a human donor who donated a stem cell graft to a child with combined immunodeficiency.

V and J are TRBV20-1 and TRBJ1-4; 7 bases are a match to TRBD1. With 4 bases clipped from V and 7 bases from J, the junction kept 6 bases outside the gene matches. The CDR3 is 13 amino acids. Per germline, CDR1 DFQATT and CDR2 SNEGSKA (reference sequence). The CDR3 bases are TGCAGTGCTAACAGGGGAGGAAGTGAAAAACTGTTTTTT. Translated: CSANRGGSEKLFF.

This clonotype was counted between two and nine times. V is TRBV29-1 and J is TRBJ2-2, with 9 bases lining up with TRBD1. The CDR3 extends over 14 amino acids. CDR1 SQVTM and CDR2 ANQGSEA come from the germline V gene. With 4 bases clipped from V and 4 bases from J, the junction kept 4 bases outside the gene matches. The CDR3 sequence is CSVAQGAATGELFF. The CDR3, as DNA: TGCAGCGTTGCACAGGGGGCGGCCACCGGGGAGCTGTTTTTT.

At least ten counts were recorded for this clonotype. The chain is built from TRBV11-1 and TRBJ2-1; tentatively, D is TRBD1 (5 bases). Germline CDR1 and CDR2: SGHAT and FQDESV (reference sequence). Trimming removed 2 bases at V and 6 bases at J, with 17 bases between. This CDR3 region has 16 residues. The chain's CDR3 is CASSLSSRGVGNEQFF. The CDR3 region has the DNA TGTGCCAGCAGCTTATCTTCAAGGGGTGTTGGCAATGAGCAGTTCTTC.

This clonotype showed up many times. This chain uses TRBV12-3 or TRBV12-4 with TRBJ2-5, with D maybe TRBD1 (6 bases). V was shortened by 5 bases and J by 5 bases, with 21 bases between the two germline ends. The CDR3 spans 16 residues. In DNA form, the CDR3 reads TGTGCCAGCAGTCCCTGGGCAGGGGTACGTGAGGAGACCCAGTACTTC. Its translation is CASSPWAGVREETQYF.

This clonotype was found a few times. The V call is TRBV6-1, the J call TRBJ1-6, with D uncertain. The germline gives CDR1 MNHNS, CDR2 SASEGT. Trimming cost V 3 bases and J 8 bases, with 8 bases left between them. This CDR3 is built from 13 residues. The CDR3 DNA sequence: TGTGCCAGCAGTGACGAGACACATTCACCCCTCCACTTT. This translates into CASSDETHSPLHF.

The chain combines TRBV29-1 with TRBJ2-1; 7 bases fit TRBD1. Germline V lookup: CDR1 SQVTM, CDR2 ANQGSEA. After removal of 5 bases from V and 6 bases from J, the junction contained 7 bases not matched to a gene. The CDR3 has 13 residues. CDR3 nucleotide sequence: TGCAGCGTTAATCAGGGGGTCCCCAATGAGCAGTTCTTC. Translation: CSVNQGVPNEQFF.

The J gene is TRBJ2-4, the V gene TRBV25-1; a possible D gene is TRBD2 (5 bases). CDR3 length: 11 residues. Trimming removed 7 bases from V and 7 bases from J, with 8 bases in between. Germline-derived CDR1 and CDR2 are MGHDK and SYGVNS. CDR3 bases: TGTGCCAGCACGGGGATCAACATTCAGTACTTC. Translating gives CASTGINIQYF.

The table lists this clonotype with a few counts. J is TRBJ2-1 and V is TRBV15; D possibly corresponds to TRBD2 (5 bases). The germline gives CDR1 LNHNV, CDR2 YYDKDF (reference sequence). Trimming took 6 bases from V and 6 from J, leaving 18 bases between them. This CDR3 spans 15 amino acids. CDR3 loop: CATSSKAGELNEQFF. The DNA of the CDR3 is TGTGCCACCAGTTCTAAAGCCGGGGAACTCAATGAGCAGTTCTTC.

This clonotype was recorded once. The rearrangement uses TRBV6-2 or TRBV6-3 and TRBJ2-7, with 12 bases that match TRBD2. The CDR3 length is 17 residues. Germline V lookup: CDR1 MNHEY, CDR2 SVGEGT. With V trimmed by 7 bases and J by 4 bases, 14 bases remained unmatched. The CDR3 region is CASTAGLAGGGRYEQYF. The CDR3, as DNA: TGTGCCAGCACCGCCGGGCTAGCGGGAGGGGGCCGGTACGAGCAGTACTTC.

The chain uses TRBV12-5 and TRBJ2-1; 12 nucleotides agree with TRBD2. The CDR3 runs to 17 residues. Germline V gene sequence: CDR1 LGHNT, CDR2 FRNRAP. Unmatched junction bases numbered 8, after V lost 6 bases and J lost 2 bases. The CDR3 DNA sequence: TGTGCTAGTGGCACATCTAGCGGGGGGGTCCCCTACAATGAGCAGTTCTTC. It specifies CASGTSSGGVPYNEQFF. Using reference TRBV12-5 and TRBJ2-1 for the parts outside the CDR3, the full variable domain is DARVTQTPRHKVTEMGQEVTMRCQPILGHNTVFWYRQTMMQGLELLAYFRNRAPLDDSGMPKDRFSAEMPDATLATLKIQPSEPRDSAVYFCASGTSSGGVPYNEQFFGPGTRLTVL.

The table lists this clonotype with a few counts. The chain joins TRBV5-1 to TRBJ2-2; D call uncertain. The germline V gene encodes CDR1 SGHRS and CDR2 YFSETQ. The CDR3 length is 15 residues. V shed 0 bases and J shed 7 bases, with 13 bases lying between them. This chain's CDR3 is CASSLGGGVLGELFF. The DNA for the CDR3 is TGCGCCAGCAGCTTGGGAGGCGGAGTGCTCGGGGAGCTGTTTTTT.

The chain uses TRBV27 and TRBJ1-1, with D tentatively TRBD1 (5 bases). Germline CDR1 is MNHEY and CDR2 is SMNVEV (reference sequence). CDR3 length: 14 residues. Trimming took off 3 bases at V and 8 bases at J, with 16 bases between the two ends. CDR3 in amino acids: CASSLARRGGEAFF. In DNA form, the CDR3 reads TGTGCCAGCAGTTTGGCTCGACGGGGGGGGGAAGCTTTCTTT.

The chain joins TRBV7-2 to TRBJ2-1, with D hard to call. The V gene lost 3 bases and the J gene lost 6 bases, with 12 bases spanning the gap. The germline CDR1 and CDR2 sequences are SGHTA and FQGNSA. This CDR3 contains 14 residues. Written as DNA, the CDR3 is TGTGCCAGCAGCTTGGCTTCAGCATCCAATGAGCAGTTCTTC. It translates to CASSLASASNEQFF.

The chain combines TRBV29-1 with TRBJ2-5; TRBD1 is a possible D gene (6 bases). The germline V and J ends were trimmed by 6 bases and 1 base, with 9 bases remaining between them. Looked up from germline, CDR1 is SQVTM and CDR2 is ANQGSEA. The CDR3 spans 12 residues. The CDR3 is CSVQGSQETQYF. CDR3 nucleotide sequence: TGCAGCGTACAGGGTTCCCAAGAGACCCAGTACTTC.

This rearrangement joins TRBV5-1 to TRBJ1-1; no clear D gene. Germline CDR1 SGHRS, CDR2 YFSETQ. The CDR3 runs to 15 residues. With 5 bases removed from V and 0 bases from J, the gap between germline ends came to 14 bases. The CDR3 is CASSYLADLNTEAFF. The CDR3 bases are TGCGCCAGCAGTTACCTTGCAGATCTGAACACTGAAGCTTTCTTT.

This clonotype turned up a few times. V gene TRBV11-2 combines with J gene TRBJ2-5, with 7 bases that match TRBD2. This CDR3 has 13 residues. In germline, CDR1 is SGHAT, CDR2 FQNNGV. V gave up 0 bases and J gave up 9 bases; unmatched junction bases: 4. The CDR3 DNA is TGTGCCAGCAGCTTAGATCTGGCGGGGGCCCAGTACTTC. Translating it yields CASSLDLAGAQYF. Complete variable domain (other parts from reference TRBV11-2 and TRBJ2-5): EAGVAQSPRYKIIEKRQSVAFWCNPISGHATLYWYQQILGQGPKLLIQFQNNGVVDDSQLPKDRFSAERLKGVDSTLKIQPAKLEDSAVYLCASSLDLAGAQYFGPGTRLLVL.

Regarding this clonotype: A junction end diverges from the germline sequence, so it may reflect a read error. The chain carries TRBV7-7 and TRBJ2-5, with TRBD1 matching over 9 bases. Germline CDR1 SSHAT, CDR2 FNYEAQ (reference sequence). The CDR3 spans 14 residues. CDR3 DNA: TGTGCTAGCAGCTTGAGGGGGACAGGGGAGACCCAGTACTTC. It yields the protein CASSLRGTGETQYF. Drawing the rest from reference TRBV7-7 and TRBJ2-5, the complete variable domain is GAGVSQSPRYKVTKRGQDVTLRCDPISSHATLYWYQQALGQGPEFLTYFNYEAQPDKSGLPSDRFSAERPEGSISTLTIQRTEQRDSAMYRCASSLRGTGETQYFGPGTRLLVL.

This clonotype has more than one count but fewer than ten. Here the CDR3 reads CASSSGLASTDTQYF. Here the CDR3 DNA reads TGCGCCAGCAGTTCGGGACTAGCTAGCACAGATACGCAGTATTTT. The chain combines TRBV5-1 with TRBJ2-3, with 9 bases matching TRBD2. V trimming: 5 bases; J trimming: 0 bases; junction bases outside the gene matches: 4. From germline, CDR1 is SGHRS and CDR2 YFSETQ. CDR3 size: 15 residues.

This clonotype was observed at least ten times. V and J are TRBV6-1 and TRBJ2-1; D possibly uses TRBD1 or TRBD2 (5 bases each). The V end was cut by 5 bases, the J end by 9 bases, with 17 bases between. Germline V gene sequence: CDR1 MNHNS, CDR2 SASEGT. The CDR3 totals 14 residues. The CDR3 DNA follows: TGTGCCAGCAGTCCAGGAGGTGGGGGAAGTGAGCAGTTCTTC. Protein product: CASSPGGGGSEQFF.

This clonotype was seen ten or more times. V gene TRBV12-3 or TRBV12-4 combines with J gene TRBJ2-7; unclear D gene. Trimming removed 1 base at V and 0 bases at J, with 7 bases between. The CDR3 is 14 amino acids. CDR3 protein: CASSLVQSSYEQYF. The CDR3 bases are TGTGCCAGCAGTTTAGTACAGAGCTCCTACGAGCAGTACTTC.

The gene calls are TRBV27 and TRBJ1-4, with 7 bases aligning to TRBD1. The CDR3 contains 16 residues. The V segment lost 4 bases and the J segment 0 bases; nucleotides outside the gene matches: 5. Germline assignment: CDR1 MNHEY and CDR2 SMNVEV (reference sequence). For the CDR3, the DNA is TGTGCCAGCAGTTCCCGGACAGGCTCAACTAATGAAAAACTGTTTTTT. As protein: CASSSRTGSTNEKLFF.

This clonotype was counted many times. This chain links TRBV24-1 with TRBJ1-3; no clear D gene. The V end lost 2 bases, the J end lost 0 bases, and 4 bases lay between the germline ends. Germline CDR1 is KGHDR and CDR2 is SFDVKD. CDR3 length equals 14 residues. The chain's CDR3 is CATSDWSSGNTIYF. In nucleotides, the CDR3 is TGTGCCACCAGTGATTGGAGCTCTGGAAACACCATATATTTT.

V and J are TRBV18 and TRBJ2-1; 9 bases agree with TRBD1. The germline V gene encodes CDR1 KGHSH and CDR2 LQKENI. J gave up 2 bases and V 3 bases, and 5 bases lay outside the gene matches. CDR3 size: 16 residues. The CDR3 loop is CASSPPTGGPYNEQFF. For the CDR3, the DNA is TGTGCCAGCTCACCCCCTACAGGGGGCCCCTACAATGAGCAGTTCTTC.

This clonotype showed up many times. The CDR3 coding sequence is TGTGCCAGCAGCCACGGCGGGAGGACAGATACGCAGTATTTT. Translated, it gives CASSHGGRTDTQYF. The chain links TRBV3-1 to TRBJ2-3; the match to TRBD2 covers 8 bases. The CDR3 extends over 14 amino acids. V shed 3 bases, J shed 3 bases, and the junction held 2 bases outside the gene matches. The V gene's germline CDR1 is LGHDT and CDR2 YNNKEL (reference sequence).

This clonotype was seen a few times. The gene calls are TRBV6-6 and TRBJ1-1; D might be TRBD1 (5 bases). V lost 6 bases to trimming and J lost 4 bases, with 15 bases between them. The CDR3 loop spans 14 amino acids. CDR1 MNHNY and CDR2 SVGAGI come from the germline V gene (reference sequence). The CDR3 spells CASSPWEQGTEAFF. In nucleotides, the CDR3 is TGTGCCAGCAGCCCTTGGGAGCAGGGCACTGAAGCTTTCTTT.

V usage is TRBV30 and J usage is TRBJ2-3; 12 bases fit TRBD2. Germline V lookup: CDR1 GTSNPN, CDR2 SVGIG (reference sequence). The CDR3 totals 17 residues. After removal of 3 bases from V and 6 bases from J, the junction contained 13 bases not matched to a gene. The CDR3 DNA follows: TGTGCCTGGAGCGAGCCCCTCGGACTAGCGGGATCGGATACGCAGTATTTT. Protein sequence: CAWSEPLGLAGSDTQYF.